This entry features one TCR beta chain sequence. Its antigen remains unknown. The sample originates from a study of vaccination effects on CD4 cells after COVID-19. Study-level findings and limits: The study enrolled few convalescent patients and sampled no early post-infection timepoints. Cross-reaction with common cold coronaviruses was seen in only 1 of 255 vaccine-induced clones from healthy vaccinees.

In the ViraFEST assay, antigen-specific CD4+ clonotypes were identified by expansion after peptide-pool stimulation. Researchers isolated CD4+ T cells once approximately ten days of culture had elapsed. Vaccine recipients had no previous SARS-CoV-2 infection; their nucleocapsid antibodies were negative. Half the medium was replaced with IL-2 medium on days 3 and 7. Germline V gene lookup returns CDR1 LNHDA and CDR2 SQIVND (reference sequence). V trimming: 6 bases; J trimming: 0 bases; junction bases outside the gene matches: 0. CDR3 length: 14 residues. Data came from immunoSEQ multiplex PCR; TCRdb stores just in-frame clones and leaves some out. The sample has about 23,000 clones; about 74% are singletons.

The sequence came from a human donor who received a COVID-19 vaccine. The chain carries TRBV19 and TRBJ1-3, with 9 bases aligning to TRBD1. The sequences come from CD4+ T cells from PBMCs cultured with SARS-CoV-2 spike peptides, collected before COVID-19 vaccination. Written as DNA, the CDR3 is TGTGCCAGTAGGACAGGGGGCTCTGGAAACACCATATATTTT. Translating it yields CASRTGGSGNTIYF.